The 3 T cell receptor beta chains below were found in one sample sequenced in a study of T cells in Graves' hyperthyroidism and ophthalmopathy. The source material, RNA transcripts, was used to amplify TCR beta CDR3 regions. A first-round RT-PCR of the TCR CDR3 used the HTBI primer set. Using its own MiXCR run on the multiplex PCR reads, TCRdb lists one record per CDR3 protein. The sample yields roughly 250,000 distinct CDR3 sequences, 22% seen once. Input material: blood. All receptors derive from a man aged 30 to 39 with Graves' ophthalmopathy.

This clonotype showed up many times. V gene TRBV2 combines with J gene TRBJ2-7; 8 bases align to TRBD1. Unmatched junction bases numbered 11, after V lost 4 bases and J lost 9 bases. This CDR3 comprises 14 residues. Germline-derived CDR1 and CDR2 are SNHLY and FYNNEI. The CDR3 region has the DNA TGTGCCAGCAGTGGAGACAGGGGCACCCTTGGGCAGTACTTC. As protein: CASSGDRGTLGQYF.

This clonotype occurred many times. V and J are TRBV28 and TRBJ2-1; 8 positions match TRBD2. CDR1 is MDHEN, CDR2 SYDVKM, per germline. Losses at the gene ends were 4 bases for V and 5 bases for J; bases not matched to a gene: 16. This CDR3 has 18 residues. The CDR3 DNA sequence: TGTGCCAGCAGTTCTGAACCGGGACTAGTTTCGTGGAACAATGAGCAGTTCTTC. It codes for CASSSEPGLVSWNNEQFF.

This clonotype came up many times. The chain joins TRBV30 to TRBJ2-5, with D perhaps TRBD2 (5 bases). Germline assignment: CDR1 GTSNPN and CDR2 SVGIG (reference sequence). V was shortened by 5 bases and J by 1 base, with 8 bases between the two germline ends. The CDR3 has 12 residues. The CDR3 here is CAWERFQETQYF. CDR3 DNA: TGTGCCTGGGAGCGGTTCCAAGAGACCCAGTACTTC.